Listed below are T cell receptor beta chains from one sample, sequenced in a study of T-cell memory formation after mild COVID-19. TCRdb passed the 5' RACE reads through MiXCR, listing each CDR3 protein once. The table shows about 320,000 distinct CDR3 sequences, with roughly 13% occurring only once. Source material: PBMCs or a T cell subset sorted from them (not recorded which). These receptors came from a young man who had mild COVID-19 (a few samples of this study predate the infection). Cell type and time point are not known. Each CDR3 is given with its conserved first and last residue. The order of the fields is clone size, V gene, D gene, J gene, CDR3 DNA, CDR3 protein. D genes are given only for firm matches. Rows may omit the clone size; those that give it use once, few, many or a size class.

few	TRBV5-1	.	TRBJ1-5	TGCGCCAGCAGCTTGAGCGGCATTGTGTCTCAGCCCCAGCATTTT	CASSLSGIVSQPQHF
.	TRBV6-4	TRBD2	TRBJ2-1	TGTGCCAGCATGACGGGACTAGTGGGTGAGCAGTTCTTC	CASMTGLVGEQFF
.	TRBV6-5	.	TRBJ2-7	TGTGCCAGCAGTACCAGGGGCACCGACTCCGAGCAGTACTTC	CASSTRGTDSEQYF
.	TRBV7-2	.	TRBJ2-7	TGTGCCAGCAGCTTAGGGGGGTCCGGGAGCCACGAGCAGTACTTC	CASSLGGSGSHEQYF
few	TRBV20-1	.	TRBJ1-1	TGCAGTGCTAGAGCTGGCACTGAAGCTTTCTTT	CSARAGTEAFF
few	TRBV5-1	TRBD2	TRBJ2-2	TGCGCCAGCAGCTTACAAGCGGGGGAGACCGGGGAGCTGTTTTTT	CASSLQAGETGELFF
once	TRBV2	.	TRBJ2-3	TGTGCCAGCAGTGATTTTGTCGGGGATACGCAGTATTTT	CASSDFVGDTQYF
few	TRBV11-2	TRBD2	TRBJ2-1	TGTGCCAGCAGCTCGACTAGCGGGGGGGCCTATGAGCAGTTCTTC	CASSSTSGGAYEQFF
.	TRBV28	.	TRBJ1-2	TGTGCCAGCAGTTCCATGGGGGGAGGCGGCTACACCTTC	CASSSMGGGGYTF
.	TRBV7-6	.	TRBJ1-4	TGTGCCAGCAGCTTAAGTAGTGCAACTAATGAAAAACTGTTTTTT	CASSLSSATNEKLFF
.	TRBV20-1	.	TRBJ1-4	TGCAGTGCTAGAGGACAGTCTAATGAAAAACTGTTTTTT	CSARGQSNEKLFF
few	TRBV20-1	.	TRBJ1-3	TGCAGTGTCGGGGGGAGCTCTGGAAACACCATATATTTT	CSVGGSSGNTIYF
few	TRBV15	.	TRBJ2-3	TGTGCCACCAGCAGAGATAGCCCGACAGCCCGCCGCGATACGCAGTATTTT	CATSRDSPTARRDTQYF
few	TRBV24-1	.	TRBJ2-1	TGTGCCACCAGTGATTCGAAAGGGGCCTCATACAATGAGCAGTTCTTC	CATSDSKGASYNEQFF
few	TRBV12-3/TRBV12-4	.	TRBJ1-5	TGTGCCAGCAGACCGACACGCCGAAGCAATCAGCCCCAGCATTTT	CASRPTRRSNQPQHF
few	TRBV7-9	.	TRBJ1-2	TGTGCCAGCAGCTTAGTATTCGGGGATTATGGCTACACCTTC	CASSLVFGDYGYTF
few	TRBV7-9	.	TRBJ1-2	TGTGCCAGCAGCCCCTCTCTGGAGGGCTACACCTTC	CASSPSLEGYTF
few	TRBV15	.	TRBJ2-2	TGTGCCACCAGCAGAGAGTGGGTCGTTAACACCGGGGAGCTGTTTTTT	CATSREWVVNTGELFF
.	TRBV4-3	TRBD1	TRBJ2-7	TGCGCCAGCAGCCAAGATCATTTCCGGGACAGAGCCTACGAGCAGTACTTC	CASSQDHFRDRAYEQYF
many	TRBV18	.	TRBJ1-5	TGTGCCAGCTCACCTCTCCGAGGGAACCAGCCCCAGCATTTT	CASSPLRGNQPQHF
.	TRBV12-3/TRBV12-4	.	TRBJ1-6	TGTGCCAGCAGTTTTTCGCCAGGGAGTTATTCACCCCTCCACTTT	CASSFSPGSYSPLHF
few	TRBV5-4	.	TRBJ2-7	TGTGCCAGCAGCCGGGACGGGCGGGCCTACGAGCAGTACTTC	CASSRDGRAYEQYF
few	TRBV7-2	.	TRBJ1-2	TGTGCCAGCAGCTTAGCTCATGGGGGGGCCTCCTATGGCTACACCTTC	CASSLAHGGASYGYTF
many	TRBV28	.	TRBJ1-2	TGTGCCATCCGGCCCTCACTCATCTATGGCTACACCTTC	CAIRPSLIYGYTF
few	TRBV3-1	.	TRBJ2-1	TGTGCCAGCACCAGCCTGTCGTTAGGGGTGCAGTTCTTC	CASTSLSLGVQFF
.	TRBV7-2	.	TRBJ2-3	TGTGCCAGCAGCCTACTTTCCGTAGATACGCAGTATTTT	CASSLLSVDTQYF
.	TRBV7-2	TRBD1	TRBJ2-3	TGTGCCAGCAGCCGACGGGGTAGGGGGCTTACAGATACGCAGTATTTT	CASSRRGRGLTDTQYF
few	TRBV5-1	.	TRBJ2-7	TGCGCCAGCAGCTCGCAAAGCTCCTACGAGCAGTACTTC	CASSSQSSYEQYF
.	TRBV6-1	.	TRBJ2-7	TGTGCCAGCAGCCTTAGTGACTGGAGCTCCTACGAGCAGTACTTC	CASSLSDWSSYEQYF
few	TRBV19	TRBD1	TRBJ1-2	TGTGCCAGTAGTTCCGGACAGGGGAACTATGGCTACACCTTC	CASSSGQGNYGYTF
few	TRBV21-1	.	TRBJ1-2	TGTGCCAGCAGCAAAGCCGGGGACAGGGCGAACTATGGCTACACCTTC	CASSKAGDRANYGYTF
many	TRBV20-1	.	TRBJ1-3	TGCAGTGCTAGTTCGTCCGGGGGCGCGGACACCATATATTTT	CSASSSGGADTIYF
few	TRBV5-1	TRBD1	TRBJ2-1	TGCGCCAGCAGCCGGGACAGGGGCCCTTACAATGAGCAGTTCTTC	CASSRDRGPYNEQFF
.	TRBV11-1	.	TRBJ2-7	TGTGCCAGCAGCTTCTCCACTCCTGACAAGGCGTACTTC	CASSFSTPDKAYF
.	TRBV15	.	TRBJ1-2	TGTGCCACCAGCAGAGAAGGGTATGGCTACACCTTC	CATSREGYGYTF